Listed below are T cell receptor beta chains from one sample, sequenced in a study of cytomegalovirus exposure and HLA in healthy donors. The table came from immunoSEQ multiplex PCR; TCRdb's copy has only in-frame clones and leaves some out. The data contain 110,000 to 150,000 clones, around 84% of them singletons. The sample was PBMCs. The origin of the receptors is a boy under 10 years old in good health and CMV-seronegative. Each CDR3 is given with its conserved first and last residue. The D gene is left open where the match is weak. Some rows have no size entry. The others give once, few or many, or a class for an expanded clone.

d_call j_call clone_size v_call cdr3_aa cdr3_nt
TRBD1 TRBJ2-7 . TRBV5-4 CASSSQGIVHEQYF TGTGCCAGCAGCTCACAGGGGATAGTACACGAGCAGTACTTC
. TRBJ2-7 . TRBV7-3 CASSFAPGKSYEQYF TGTGCCAGCAGCTTTGCCCCAGGGAAATCCTACGAGCAGTACTTC
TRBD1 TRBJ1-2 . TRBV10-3 CAISERDPDRGGLRGYTF TGTGCCATCAGTGAGCGAGATCCGGACAGGGGAGGTTTGCGTGGCTACACCTTC
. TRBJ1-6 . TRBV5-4 CASSVRGGGDSPLHF TGTGCCAGCAGCGTTCGGGGGGGAGGTGATTCACCCCTCCACTTT
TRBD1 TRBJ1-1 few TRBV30 CAWSPPVPGQGVQPEAFF TGTGCCTGGAGTCCTCCAGTCCCGGGACAGGGAGTTCAGCCTGAAGCTTTCTTT
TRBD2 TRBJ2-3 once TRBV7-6 CASSRTSGGVNTDTQYF TGTGCCAGCAGCAGGACTAGCGGGGGGGTTAACACAGATACGCAGTATTTT
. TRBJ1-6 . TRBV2 CASSDQAGFAPLHF TGTGCCAGCAGTGATCAGGCAGGGTTTGCACCCCTCCACTTT
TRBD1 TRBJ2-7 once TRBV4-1 CASSQGDRGLYEQYF TGCGCCAGCAGCCAAGGGGACAGGGGGCTCTACGAGCAGTACTTC
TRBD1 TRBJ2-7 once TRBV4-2 CASSHGQGGYEQYF TGTGCCAGCAGCCATGGACAGGGCGGCTACGAGCAGTACTTC
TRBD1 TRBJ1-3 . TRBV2 CASRARTGGNTIYF TGTGCCAGCAGAGCTAGGACAGGGGGCAACACCATATATTTT
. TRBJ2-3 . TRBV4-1 CASSQGAATDTQYF TGCGCCAGCAGCCAAGGGGCCGCAACAGATACGCAGTATTTT
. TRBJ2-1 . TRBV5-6 CASSLYLGTSRGEQFF TGTGCCAGCAGCTTGTATCTCGGTACTAGCCGTGGTGAGCAGTTCTTC
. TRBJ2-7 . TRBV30 CAWSPPRPQRSYEQYF TGTGCCTGGAGTCCCCCCCGTCCCCAGCGGAGCTACGAGCAGTACTTC
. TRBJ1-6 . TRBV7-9 CASSSFILHSPLHF TGTGCCAGCAGCTCATTTATCCTACATTCACCCCTCCACTTT
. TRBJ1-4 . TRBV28 CASRSYQGSGFEKLFF TGTGCCAGCAGGTCTTATCAGGGGAGCGGTTTCGAAAAACTGTTTTTT
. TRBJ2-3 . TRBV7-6 CASSLVVGGTDTQYF TGTGCCAGCAGCTTAGTCGTAGGGGGAACAGATACGCAGTATTTT
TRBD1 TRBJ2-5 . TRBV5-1 CASSPRTGRETQYF TGCGCCAGCAGCCCCCGGACAGGGAGGGAGACCCAGTACTTC
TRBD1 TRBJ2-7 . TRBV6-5 CASSRDRDEQYF TGTGCCAGCAGCCGCGACAGGGACGAGCAGTACTTC
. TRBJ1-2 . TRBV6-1 CASSEQGPHGYTF TGTGCCAGCAGTGAACAGGGCCCCCATGGCTACACCTTC
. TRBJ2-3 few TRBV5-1 CASSLSGMDTQYF TGCGCCAGCAGCCTATCAGGGATGGATACGCAGTATTTT
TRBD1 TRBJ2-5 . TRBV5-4 CASSDRQGAGETQYF TGTGCCAGCAGCGATCGACAGGGGGCAGGGGAGACCCAGTACTTC
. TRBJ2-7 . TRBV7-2 CANGRDTTYEQYF TGTGCCAACGGCCGGGACACCACCTACGAGCAGTACTTC
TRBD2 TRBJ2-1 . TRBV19 CASSILAGWPLGKFF TGTGCCAGTAGTATCCTAGCGGGATGGCCCCTGGGGAAGTTCTTC
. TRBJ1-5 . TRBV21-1 CASSSPGKGNQPQHF TGTGCCAGCAGCTCCCCAGGGAAGGGGAATCAGCCCCAGCATTTT
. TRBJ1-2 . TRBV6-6 CASSRGQSYGYTF TGTGCCAGCAGCCGGGGACAAAGCTATGGCTACACCTTC
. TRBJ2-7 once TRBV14 CASSQDRTGRAYEQYF TGTGCCAGCAGCCAAGATCGCACAGGCAGGGCCTACGAGCAGTACTTC
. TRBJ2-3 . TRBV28 CASSSRGNPSDTQYF TGTGCCAGCAGCTCGAGAGGGAATCCCTCAGATACGCAGTATTTT
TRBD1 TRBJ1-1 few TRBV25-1 CASSGNGQGDTEAFF TGTGCCAGCAGTGGAAACGGACAGGGGGACACTGAAGCTTTCTTT
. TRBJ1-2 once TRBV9 CASWSQGTASNYGYTF TGTGCCAGCTGGTCACAGGGCACCGCTTCCAACTATGGCTACACCTTC
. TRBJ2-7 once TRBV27 CASSGGSSAGYEQYF TGTGCCAGCAGCGGGGGATCAAGCGCTGGCTACGAGCAGTACTTC
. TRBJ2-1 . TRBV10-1 CASMVDSPNSYNEQFF TGCGCCAGCATGGTCGACAGTCCAAATTCCTACAATGAGCAGTTCTTC
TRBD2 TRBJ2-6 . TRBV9 CASSSRGPGLAGVSPLSGANVLTF TGTGCCAGCAGTTCCAGGGGACCGGGACTAGCGGGAGTGTCCCCCCTTTCTGGGGCCAACGTCCTGACTTTC
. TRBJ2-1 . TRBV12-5 CASGLNDVRISSYNEQFF TGTGCTAGTGGTTTGAATGATGTGCGGATTAGCTCCTACAATGAGCAGTTCTTC
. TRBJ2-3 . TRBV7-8 CASSLLSGTSTDTQYF TGTGCCAGCAGCTTATTGTCCGGGACTTCTACAGATACGCAGTATTTT
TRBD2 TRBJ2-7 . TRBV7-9 CSSSQTIRPGTRYSYEQYF TGTTCCAGCAGCCAAACCATAAGGCCCGGGACTAGGTACTCATACGAGCAGTACTTC
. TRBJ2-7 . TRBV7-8 CASSLGARAYEQYF TGTGCCAGCAGCTTAGGGGCCAGAGCCTACGAGCAGTACTTC
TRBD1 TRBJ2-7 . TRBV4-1 CASSQVYGDRAYEQYF TGCGCCAGCAGCCAAGTTTACGGGGACAGAGCCTACGAGCAGTACTTC
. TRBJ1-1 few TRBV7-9 CASSSFTEAFF TGTGCCAGCAGCTCCTTCACTGAAGCTTTCTTT
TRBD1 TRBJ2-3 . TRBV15 CATSRLTLKQGSTDTQYF TGTGCCACCAGCAGACTGACTCTGAAACAGGGGAGCACAGATACGCAGTATTTT
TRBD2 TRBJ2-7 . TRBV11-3 CASSLETGGCCEQYF TGTGCCAGCAGCTTAGAAACGGGAGGGTGCTGCGAGCAGTACTTC
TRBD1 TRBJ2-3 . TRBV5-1 CASSWAEGAITDTQYF TGCGCCAGCAGCTGGGCCGAGGGGGCTATCACAGATACGCAGTATTTT
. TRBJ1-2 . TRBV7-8 CASSLGGESYGYTF TGTGCCAGCAGCTTAGGGGGGGAGAGCTATGGCTACACCTTC
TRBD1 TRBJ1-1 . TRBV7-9 CASSSDKQGQRNTEAFF TGTGCCAGCAGCTCGGACAAACAGGGACAGCGCAACACTGAAGCTTTCTTT
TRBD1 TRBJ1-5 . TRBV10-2 CASSAGTVSNQPQHF TGCGCCAGCAGTGCCGGGACAGTTAGCAATCAGCCCCAGCATTTT
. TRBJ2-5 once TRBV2 CASSDGETQYF TGTGCCAGCAGTGACGGGGAGACCCAGTACTTC
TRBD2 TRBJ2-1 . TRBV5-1 CASSFWAKTSPINEQFF TGCGCCAGCAGCTTTTGGGCTAAGACTAGCCCAATCAATGAGCAGTTCTTC
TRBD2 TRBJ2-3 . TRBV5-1 CASSFGTSRDTQYF TGCGCCAGCAGCTTTGGGACTAGCCGAGATACGCAGTATTTT
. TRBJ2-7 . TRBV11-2 CASSFLWYEQYF TGTGCCAGCAGCTTTTTATGGTACGAGCAGTACTTC
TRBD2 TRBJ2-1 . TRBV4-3 CASSQDALAGGRNEQFF TGCGCCAGCAGCCAAGATGCACTAGCGGGAGGCCGGAATGAGCAGTTCTTC
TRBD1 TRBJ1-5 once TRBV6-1 CASKTRTGTDQPQHF TGTGCCAGCAAAACAAGGACAGGGACCGATCAGCCCCAGCATTTT
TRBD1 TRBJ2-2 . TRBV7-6 CASRDPGQGIRGELFF TGTGCCAGCAGGGACCCGGGACAGGGAATTAGGGGGGAGCTGTTTTTT
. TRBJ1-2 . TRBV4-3 CASSRMRGSGYTF TGCGCCAGCAGCAGAATGAGGGGGTCGGGCTACACCTTC
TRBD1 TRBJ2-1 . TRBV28 CASSSGQIYNEQFF TGTGCCAGCAGTTCGGGACAGATATACAATGAGCAGTTCTTC
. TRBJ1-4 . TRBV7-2 CASSWYRVSWEKLFF TGTGCCAGCAGCTGGTACAGGGTTAGTTGGGAAAAACTGTTTTTT
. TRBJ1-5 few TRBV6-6 CASSYLLARNQPQHF TGTGCCAGCAGTTATTTACTCGCACGCAATCAGCCCCAGCATTTT